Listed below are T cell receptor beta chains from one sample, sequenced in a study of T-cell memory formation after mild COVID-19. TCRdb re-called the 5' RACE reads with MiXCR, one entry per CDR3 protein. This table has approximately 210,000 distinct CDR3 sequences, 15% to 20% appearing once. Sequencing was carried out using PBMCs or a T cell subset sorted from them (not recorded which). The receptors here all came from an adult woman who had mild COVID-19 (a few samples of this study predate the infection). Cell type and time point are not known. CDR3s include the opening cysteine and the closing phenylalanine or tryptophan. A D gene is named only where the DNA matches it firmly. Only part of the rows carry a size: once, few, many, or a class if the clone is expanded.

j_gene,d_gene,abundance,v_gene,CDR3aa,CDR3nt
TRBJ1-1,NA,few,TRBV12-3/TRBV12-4,CASSLVQGPKAFF,TGTGCCAGCAGTTTAGTTCAGGGGCCCAAAGCTTTCTTT
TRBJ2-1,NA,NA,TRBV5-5,CASRLRDTNNEQFF,TGTGCCAGCAGATTACGGGACACTAACAATGAGCAGTTCTTC
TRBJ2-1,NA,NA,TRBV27,CASSFILAGAVFSLSYTEQFF,TGTGCCAGCAGCTTTATCCTTGCGGGGGCCGTCTTTTCCCTTTCCTACACTGAGCAGTTCTTC
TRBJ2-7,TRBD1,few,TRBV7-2,CASAGTGYYEQYF,TGTGCCAGTGCCGGGACAGGTTACTACGAGCAGTACTTC
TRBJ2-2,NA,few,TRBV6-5,CASSPPGWRHSGELFF,TGTGCCAGCAGTCCACCAGGGTGGCGCCATAGCGGGGAGCTGTTTTTT
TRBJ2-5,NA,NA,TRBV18,CASSPPTREETQYF,TGTGCCAGCTCACCACCGACAAGGGAAGAGACCCAGTACTTC
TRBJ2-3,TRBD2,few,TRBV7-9,CASSWPGTKSTDTQYF,TGTGCCAGCAGCTGGCCCGGGACTAAAAGCACAGATACGCAGTATTTT
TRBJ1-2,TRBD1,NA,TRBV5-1,CASSPQGEIGYTF,TGCGCCAGCAGCCCACAGGGGGAGATTGGCTACACCTTC
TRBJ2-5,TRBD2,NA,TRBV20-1,CSARDPSGVQETQYF,TGCAGTGCTAGAGATCCTAGCGGAGTACAAGAGACCCAGTACTTC
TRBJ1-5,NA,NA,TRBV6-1,CASTRASNQPQHF,TGTGCCAGCACCCGGGCGAGCAATCAGCCCCAGCATTTT
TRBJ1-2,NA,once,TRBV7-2,CASSLGVRIGSGYTF,TGTGCCAGCAGCTTAGGGGTGAGGATAGGTAGTGGCTACACCTTC
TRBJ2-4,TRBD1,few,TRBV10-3,CAIGQGDIQYF,TGTGCCATCGGGCAGGGGGACATTCAGTACTTC
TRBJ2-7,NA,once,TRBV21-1,CASSKVGVLGEQYF,TGTGCCAGCAGCAAAGTTGGGGTTTTAGGAGAGCAGTACTTC
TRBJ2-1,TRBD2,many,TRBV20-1,CSAWTSYEQFF,TGCAGTGCTTGGACTAGCTATGAGCAGTTCTTC
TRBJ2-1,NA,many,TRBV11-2,CASSLGLYNEQFF,TGTGCCAGCAGCTTAGGACTGTACAATGAGCAGTTCTTC
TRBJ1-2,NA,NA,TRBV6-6,CASSYSRSEGYTF,TGTGCCAGCAGTTACTCGAGAAGTGAGGGCTACACCTTC
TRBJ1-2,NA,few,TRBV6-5,CASSYGPSGANYGYTF,TGTGCCAGCAGTTACGGACCCTCAGGAGCTAACTATGGCTACACCTTC
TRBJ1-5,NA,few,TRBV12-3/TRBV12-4,CASSTNRKGGVGQPQHF,TGTGCCAGCAGTACCAACAGGAAAGGAGGGGTAGGTCAGCCCCAGCATTTT
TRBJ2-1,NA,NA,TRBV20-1,CSARATSRLVGNEQFF,TGCAGTGCTAGAGCCACTTCTCGACTAGTAGGGAATGAGCAGTTCTTC
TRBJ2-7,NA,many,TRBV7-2,CASSHRQDNSYEQYF,TGTGCCAGCAGCCATAGGCAGGACAACTCCTACGAGCAGTACTTC
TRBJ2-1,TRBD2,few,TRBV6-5,CASSYSLAGAYEQFF,TGTGCCAGCAGTTACTCACTAGCGGGGGCGTATGAGCAGTTCTTC